The text below deals with one T cell receptor (beta chain). It lacks a known antigen. The record has no base qualities; no much larger clone is one base away. Library construction relied on the immunoSEQ multiplex PCR assay. TCRdb obtained this table from immuneACCESS and retained in-frame rearrangements with V and J assigned. These tables miss some clones; where compared with another copy, unresolved V genes account for less than half of the shortfall, and the remainder is unexplained. For this sample there are some 130,000 clones; approximately 92% appear just once. The ten largest account for 2% to 3% of the sample. This sample was included in a study of control samples from healthy donors and cancer patients (dated by TCRdb to the early 2020s). Trimming costs V 5 bases and J 6 bases, and their ends lie 16 bases apart. From the cysteine through the phenylalanine, the CDR3 covers 14 amino acids. The kept DNA is CDR3 alone, 42 bases in frame from the first base. The germline V gene (reference sequence) gives CDR1 as LNHDA and CDR2 as SQIVND.

The TCR comes from a man in his forties or fifties in good health. Sequenced input: blood. The chain employs TRBV19 and TRBJ1-1, with TRBD1 tentatively as D gene (5 bases match). The CDR3 protein: CASSRSDGTPEAFF. The sequenced DNA: TGTGCCAGTAGTCGCAGTGACGGGACCCCTGAAGCTTTCTTT.